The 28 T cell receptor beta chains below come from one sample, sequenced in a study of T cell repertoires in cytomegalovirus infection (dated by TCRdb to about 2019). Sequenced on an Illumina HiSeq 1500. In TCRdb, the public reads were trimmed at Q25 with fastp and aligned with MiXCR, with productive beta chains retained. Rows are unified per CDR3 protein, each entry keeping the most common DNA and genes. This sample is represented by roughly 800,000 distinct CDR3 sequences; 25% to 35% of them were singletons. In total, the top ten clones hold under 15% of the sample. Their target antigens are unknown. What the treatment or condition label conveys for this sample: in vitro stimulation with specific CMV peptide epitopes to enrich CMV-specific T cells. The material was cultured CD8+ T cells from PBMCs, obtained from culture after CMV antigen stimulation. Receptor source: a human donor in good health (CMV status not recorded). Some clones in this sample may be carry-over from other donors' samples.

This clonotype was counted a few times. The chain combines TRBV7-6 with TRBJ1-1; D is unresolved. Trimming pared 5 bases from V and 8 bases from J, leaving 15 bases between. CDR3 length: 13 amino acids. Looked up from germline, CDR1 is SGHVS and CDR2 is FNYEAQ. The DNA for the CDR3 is TGTGCCAGCAGCCAAGGGTTCTCGGAGGAAGCTTTCTTT. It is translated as CASSQGFSEEAFF.

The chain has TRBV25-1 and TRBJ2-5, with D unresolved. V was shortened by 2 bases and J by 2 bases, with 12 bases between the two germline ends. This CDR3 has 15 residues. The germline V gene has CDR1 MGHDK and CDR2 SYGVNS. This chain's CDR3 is CASSERLVGQETQYF. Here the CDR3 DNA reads TGTGCCAGCAGTGAAAGGCTCGTAGGACAAGAGACCCAGTACTTC.

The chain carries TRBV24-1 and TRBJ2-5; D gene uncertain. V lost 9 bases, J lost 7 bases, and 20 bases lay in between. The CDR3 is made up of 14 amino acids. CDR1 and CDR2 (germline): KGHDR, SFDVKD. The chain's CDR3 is CATVDPTDGVTQYF. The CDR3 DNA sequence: TGTGCCACCGTTGACCCTACGGACGGCGTGACCCAGTACTTC.

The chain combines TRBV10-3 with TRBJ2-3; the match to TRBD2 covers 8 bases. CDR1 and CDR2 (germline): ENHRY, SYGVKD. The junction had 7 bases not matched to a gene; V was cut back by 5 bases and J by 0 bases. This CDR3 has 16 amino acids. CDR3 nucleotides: TGTGCCATCAGTAATCCGGGACTAGAAAGCACAGATACGCAGTATTTT. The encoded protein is CAISNPGLESTDTQYF.

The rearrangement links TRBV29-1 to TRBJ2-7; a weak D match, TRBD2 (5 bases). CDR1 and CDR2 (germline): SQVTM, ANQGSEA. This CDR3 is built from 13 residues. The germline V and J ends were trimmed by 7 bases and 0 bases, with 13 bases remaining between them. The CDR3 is CSARLGDSYEQYF. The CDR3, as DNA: TGCAGCGCCCGGCTCGGGGACTCCTACGAGCAGTACTTC.

CDR3 sequence: CASSQLGPETQYF. For the CDR3, the DNA is TGTGCCAGCAGCCAGTTGGGCCCGGAGACCCAGTACTTC. The V call is TRBV2, the J call TRBJ2-5; D is unresolved. The V end lost 6 bases, the J end lost 5 bases, and 13 bases lay between the germline ends. The CDR3 spans 13 residues. CDR1 and CDR2 from the germline V gene are SNHLY and FYNNEI.

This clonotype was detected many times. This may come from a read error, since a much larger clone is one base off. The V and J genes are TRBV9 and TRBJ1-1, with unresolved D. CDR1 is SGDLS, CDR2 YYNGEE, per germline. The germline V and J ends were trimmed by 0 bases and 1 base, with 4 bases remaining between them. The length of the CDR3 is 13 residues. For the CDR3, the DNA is TGTGCCAGCAGCGTAGGACCGAACACTGAAGCTTTCTTT. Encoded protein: CASSVGPNTEAFF.

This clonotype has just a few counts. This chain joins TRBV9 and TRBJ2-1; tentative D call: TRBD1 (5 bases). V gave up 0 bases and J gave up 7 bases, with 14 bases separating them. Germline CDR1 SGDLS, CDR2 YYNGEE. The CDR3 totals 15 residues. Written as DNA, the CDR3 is TGTGCCAGCAGCGTAGAACAGGCCGCCAGGAATGAGCAGTTCTTC. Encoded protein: CASSVEQAARNEQFF.

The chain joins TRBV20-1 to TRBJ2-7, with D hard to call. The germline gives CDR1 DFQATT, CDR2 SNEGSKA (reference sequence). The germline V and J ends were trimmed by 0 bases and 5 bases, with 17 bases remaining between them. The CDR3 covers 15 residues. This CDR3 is CSAREVPARSDEQYF. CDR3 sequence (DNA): TGCAGTGCTAGAGAGGTCCCAGCGAGGTCGGACGAGCAGTACTTC.

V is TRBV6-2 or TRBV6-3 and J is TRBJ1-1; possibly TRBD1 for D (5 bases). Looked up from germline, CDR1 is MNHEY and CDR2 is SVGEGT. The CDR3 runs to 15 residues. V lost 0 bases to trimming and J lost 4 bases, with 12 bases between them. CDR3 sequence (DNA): TGTGCCAGCAGTTACTCGTCTAGGGGAGGCACTGAAGCTTTCTTT. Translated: CASSYSSRGGTEAFF.

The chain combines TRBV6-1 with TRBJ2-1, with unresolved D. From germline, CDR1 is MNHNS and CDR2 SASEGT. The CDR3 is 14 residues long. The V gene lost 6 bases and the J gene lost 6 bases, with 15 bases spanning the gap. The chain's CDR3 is CASSQSPTPNEQFF. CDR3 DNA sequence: TGTGCCAGCAGCCAGTCACCGACCCCCAATGAGCAGTTCTTC.

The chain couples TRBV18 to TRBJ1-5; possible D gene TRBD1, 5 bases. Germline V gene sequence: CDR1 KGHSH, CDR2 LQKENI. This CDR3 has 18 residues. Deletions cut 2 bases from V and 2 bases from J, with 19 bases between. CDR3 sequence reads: CASSPRFVDEGRNQPQHF. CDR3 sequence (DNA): TGTGCCAGCTCACCAAGATTTGTCGACGAGGGGCGCAATCAGCCCCAGCATTTT.

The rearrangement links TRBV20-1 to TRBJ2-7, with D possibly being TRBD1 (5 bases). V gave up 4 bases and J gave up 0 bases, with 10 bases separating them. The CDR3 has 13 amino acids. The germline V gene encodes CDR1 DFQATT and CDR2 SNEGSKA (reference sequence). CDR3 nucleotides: TGCAGTGCTAAGGGCAGGGTCTCCTACGAGCAGTACGTC. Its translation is CSAKGRVSYEQYV.

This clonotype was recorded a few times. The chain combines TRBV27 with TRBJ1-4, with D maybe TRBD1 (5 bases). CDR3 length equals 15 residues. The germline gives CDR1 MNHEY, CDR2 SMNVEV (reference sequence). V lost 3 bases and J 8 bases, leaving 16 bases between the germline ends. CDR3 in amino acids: CASSLIQGMGEKLFF. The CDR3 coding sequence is TGTGCCAGCAGTTTGATTCAGGGAATGGGCGAAAAACTGTTTTTT.

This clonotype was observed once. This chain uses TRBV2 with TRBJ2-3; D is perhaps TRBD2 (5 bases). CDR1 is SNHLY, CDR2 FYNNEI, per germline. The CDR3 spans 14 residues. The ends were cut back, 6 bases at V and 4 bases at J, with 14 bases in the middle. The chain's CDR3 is CASRMEDWPDTQYF. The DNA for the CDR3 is TGTGCCAGCAGGATGGAGGACTGGCCAGATACGCAGTATTTT.

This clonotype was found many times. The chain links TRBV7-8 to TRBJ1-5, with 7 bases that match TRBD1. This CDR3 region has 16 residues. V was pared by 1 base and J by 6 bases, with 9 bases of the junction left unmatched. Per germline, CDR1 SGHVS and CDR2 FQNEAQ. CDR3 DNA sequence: TGTGCCAGCAGCTTAGTAGGGGGCGAAGGGGGTCAGCCCCAGCATTTT. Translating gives CASSLVGGEGGQPQHF.

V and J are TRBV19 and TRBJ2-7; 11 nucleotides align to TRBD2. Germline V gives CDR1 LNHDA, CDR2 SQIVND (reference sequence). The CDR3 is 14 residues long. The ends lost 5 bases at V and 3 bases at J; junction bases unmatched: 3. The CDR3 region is CASSAGLAGYEQYF. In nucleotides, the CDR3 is TGTGCCAGTAGTGCCGGACTAGCGGGCTACGAGCAGTACTTC.

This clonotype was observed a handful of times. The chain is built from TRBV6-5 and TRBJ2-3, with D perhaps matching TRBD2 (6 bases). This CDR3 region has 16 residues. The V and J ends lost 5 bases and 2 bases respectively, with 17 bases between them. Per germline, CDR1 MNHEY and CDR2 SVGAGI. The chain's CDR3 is CASSEVPGLPTDTQYF. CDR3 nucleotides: TGTGCCAGCAGTGAGGTTCCGGGACTCCCCACAGATACGCAGTATTTT.

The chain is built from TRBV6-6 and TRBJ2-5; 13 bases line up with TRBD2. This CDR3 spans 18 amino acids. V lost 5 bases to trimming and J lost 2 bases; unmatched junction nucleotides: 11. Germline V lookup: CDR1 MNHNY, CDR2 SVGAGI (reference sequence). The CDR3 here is CASSLGLAGELSQETQYF. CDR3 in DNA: TGTGCCAGCAGTCTAGGACTAGCGGGGGAACTTTCTCAAGAGACCCAGTACTTC.

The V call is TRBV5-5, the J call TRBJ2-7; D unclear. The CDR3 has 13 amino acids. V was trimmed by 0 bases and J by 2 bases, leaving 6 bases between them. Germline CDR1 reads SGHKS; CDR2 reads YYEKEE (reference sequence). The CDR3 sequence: CASSLARTYEQYV. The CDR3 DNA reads TGTGCCAGCAGCTTGGCGAGAACCTACGAGCAGTACGTC.

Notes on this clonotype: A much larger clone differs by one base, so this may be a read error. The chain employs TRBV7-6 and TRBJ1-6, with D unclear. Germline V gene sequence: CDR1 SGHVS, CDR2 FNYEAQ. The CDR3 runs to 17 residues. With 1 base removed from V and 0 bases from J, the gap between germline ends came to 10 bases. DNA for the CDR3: TGTGCCAGCAGCTTAGATTTGGGTAACTCCTATAATTCACCCCTCCACTTT. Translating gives CASSLDLGNSYNSPLHF.

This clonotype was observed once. The CDR3 sequence is CASSQRERGSYNEQFF. The CDR3 nucleotides read TGTGCCAGCAGCCAACGGGAGCGGGGATCCTACAATGAGCAGTTCTTC. V and J are TRBV14 and TRBJ2-1, with TRBD2 matching over 7 bases. The CDR3 consists of 16 residues. Germline V lookup: CDR1 SGHDN, CDR2 FVKESK. Germline trimming cut 2 bases from V and 1 base from J; bases unmatched to any gene: 5.

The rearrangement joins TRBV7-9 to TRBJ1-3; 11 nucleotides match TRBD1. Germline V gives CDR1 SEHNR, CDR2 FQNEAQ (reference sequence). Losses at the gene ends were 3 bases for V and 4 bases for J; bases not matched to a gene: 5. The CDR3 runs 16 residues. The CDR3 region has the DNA TGTGCCAGCAGCTTGGACAGGGGGCGAAAAGGAAACACCATATATTTT. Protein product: CASSLDRGRKGNTIYF.

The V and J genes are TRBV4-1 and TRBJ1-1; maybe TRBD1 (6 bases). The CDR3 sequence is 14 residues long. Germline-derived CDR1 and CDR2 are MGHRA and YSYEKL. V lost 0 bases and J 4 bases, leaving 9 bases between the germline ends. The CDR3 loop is CASSQEGGATEAFF. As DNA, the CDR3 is TGCGCCAGCAGCCAAGAAGGGGGGGCCACTGAAGCTTTCTTT.

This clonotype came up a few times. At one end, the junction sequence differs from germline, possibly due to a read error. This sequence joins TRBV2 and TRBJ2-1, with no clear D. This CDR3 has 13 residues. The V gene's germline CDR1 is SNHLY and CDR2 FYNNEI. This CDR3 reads CASSYFSHNEQFF. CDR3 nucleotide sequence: TGTGCCAGCAGTTATTTCTCCCACAATGAGCAGTTCTTC.

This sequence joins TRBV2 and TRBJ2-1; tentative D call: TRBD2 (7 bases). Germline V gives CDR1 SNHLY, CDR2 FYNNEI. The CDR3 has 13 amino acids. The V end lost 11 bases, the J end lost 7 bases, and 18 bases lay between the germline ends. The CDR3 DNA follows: TGTGCCGCGTGGGGGGGGCGGGAGAATGAGCAGTTCTTC. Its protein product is CAAWGGRENEQFF.

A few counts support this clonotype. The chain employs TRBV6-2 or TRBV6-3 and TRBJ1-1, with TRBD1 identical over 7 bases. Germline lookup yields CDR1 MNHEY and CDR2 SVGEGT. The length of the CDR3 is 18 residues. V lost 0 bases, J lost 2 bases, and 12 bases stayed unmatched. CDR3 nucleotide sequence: TGTGCCAGCAGTTACTCTAGGACAGGAAAGGATACAAACACTGAAGCTTTCTTT. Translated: CASSYSRTGKDTNTEAFF.

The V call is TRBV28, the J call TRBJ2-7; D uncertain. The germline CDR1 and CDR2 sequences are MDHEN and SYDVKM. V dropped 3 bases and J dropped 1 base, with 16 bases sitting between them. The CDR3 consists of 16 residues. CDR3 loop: CASSLEPRKLSYEQYF. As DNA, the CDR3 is TGTGCCAGCAGTTTGGAGCCGAGAAAGCTGTCCTACGAGCAGTACTTC.